This T cell receptor beta chain was retrieved from a study of cytomegalovirus exposure and HLA in healthy donors. Per the germline V gene, CDR1 is SGHVS and CDR2 is FNYEAQ. Trimming cost V 4 bases and J 6 bases, with 18 bases left between them. The CDR3 spans 16 residues. With 60 Vbeta and 13 Jbeta primers, the PCR was carried out. In the study's own analysis: It was a later analysis that counted about 80 million unique TCR beta chains, of which some 9.9 million were shared. Libraries were prepared by immunoSEQ multiplex PCR; TCRdb keeps only in-frame clonotypes and omits some of them. From that table come the V and J calls and clone size; the DNA was used to work out D and trimming. The sample lists 150,000 to 200,000 clones, roughly four fifths seen once, with less than 2% in the top ten. The study, taken as a whole, reports: The study designated roughly 150 TCR beta chains cytomegalovirus-associated. In an earlier analysis, in under 700 donors, most V segments appeared productive either ~87% or ~30% of the time.

In regard to this clone: Its antigen remains unknown.

The chain employs TRBV7-6 and TRBJ2-2; tentatively, D is TRBD1 (7 bases). The sample taken for sequencing was PBMCs. This clonotype was sampled from a man younger than 40 in good health and CMV-seronegative. The CDR3 nucleotides are TGTGCCAGCAGCTACCTAGGGGGCGGGATCGCCGGGGAGCTGTTTTTT. Residues: CASSYLGGGIAGELFF.